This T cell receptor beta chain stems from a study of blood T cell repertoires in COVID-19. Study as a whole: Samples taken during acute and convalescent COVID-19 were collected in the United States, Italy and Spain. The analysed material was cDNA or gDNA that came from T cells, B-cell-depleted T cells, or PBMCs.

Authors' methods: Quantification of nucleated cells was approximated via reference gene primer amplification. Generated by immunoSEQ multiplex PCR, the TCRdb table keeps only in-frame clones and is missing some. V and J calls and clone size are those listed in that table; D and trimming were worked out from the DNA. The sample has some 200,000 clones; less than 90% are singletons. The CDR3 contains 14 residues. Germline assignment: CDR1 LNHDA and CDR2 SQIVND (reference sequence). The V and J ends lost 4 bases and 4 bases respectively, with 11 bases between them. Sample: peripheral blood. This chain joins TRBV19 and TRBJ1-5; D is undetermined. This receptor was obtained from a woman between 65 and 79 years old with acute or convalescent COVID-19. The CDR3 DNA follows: TGTGCCAGTAGTAGGTCAGGAGGAAATCAGCCCCAGCATTTT. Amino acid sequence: CASSRSGGNQPQHF.